The present T cell receptor beta chain was sequenced within a study of blood T cell repertoires in COVID-19. Assay used: immunoSEQ multiplex PCR; TCRdb lists only in-frame clones, some missing. The data show around 280,000 clones, around nine tenths seen once. The CDR3 runs 15 residues. V was clipped by 0 bases and J by 6 bases; unmatched bases: 2. Germline CDR1 reads SGDLS; CDR2 reads YYNGEE. Membership in each cohort depended on participant-reported clinical history. Sequencing was done on a sample of PBMCs or T cells enriched from blood (not recorded which). This chain connects TRBV9 to TRBJ1-6; TRBD1 matches 8 bases. This clonotype was obtained from a woman aged 35 to 49 who had recovered from COVID-19. CDR3 DNA sequence: TGTGCCAGCAGCGTAGTGGACAGGGCTAATTCACCCCTCCACTTT. Protein: CASSVVDRANSPLHF.